This TCR beta chain is drawn from a study of T cell changes during pregnancy in multiple sclerosis. This CDR3 is built from 14 residues. J lost 10 bases, V lost 7 bases, and 11 bases had no gene match. Germline CDR1 is MNHEY and CDR2 is SVGAGI. Assay used: immunoSEQ multiplex PCR; TCRdb lists only in-frame clones, some missing. The data contain some 85,000 clones, about 95% of them singletons. The specimen was peripheral blood, collected in the second trimester of pregnancy. The chain employs TRBV6-5 and TRBJ2-3; 10 nucleotides match TRBD2. This TCR came from a female donor with multiple sclerosis, enrolled in a pregnancy study. This CDR3 reads CASKQLAGAHSQYF. The CDR3, as DNA: TGTGCCAGCAAACAGCTAGCGGGAGCCCATTCGCAGTATTTT.